A selection of T cell receptor beta chains follows, all from one sample in a study of T-cell reconstitution after alpha-beta-depleted transplantation in children. TCRdb itself ran the PCR reads through MiXCR, one entry per CDR3 protein. The sample records a few hundred thousand distinct CDR3 sequences, about 9.6% being singletons. Sequences were derived from PBMCs from the stem cell graft donor, sampled from the stem cell graft. The receptors here all came from a human donor who donated a stem cell graft to a child with SCID. Both conserved end residues are part of each CDR3.

j_call v_call cdr3_aa
TRBJ2-1 TRBV20-1 CSAGTFYNEQFF
TRBJ2-1 TRBV7-2 CASSFDLLSRNEQFF
TRBJ1-4 TRBV6-5 CASSYFDRGGTNEKLFF
TRBJ2-7 TRBV4-3 CASSQGNSISYEQYF
TRBJ2-1 TRBV7-2 CASSLAWADEQFF
TRBJ1-5 TRBV6-2/TRBV6-3 CASSFRDRDQPQHF
TRBJ2-2 TRBV7-3 CASSEGGGLTGELFF
TRBJ1-5 TRBV6-2/TRBV6-3 CASSYSKSYQPQHF
TRBJ2-5 TRBV29-1 CSVAGFQETQYF
TRBJ1-1 TRBV20-1 CSARAAGYADTEAFF
TRBJ1-1 TRBV20-1 CSVSTGILNTEAFF
TRBJ2-4 TRBV20-1 CSAKGLAKNIQYF
TRBJ2-1 TRBV19 CASSIGGGNSYNEQFF
TRBJ2-7 TRBV5-1 CASSLAPGEPYEQYF
TRBJ1-1 TRBV6-4 CASSDMLELTEAFF
TRBJ1-1 TRBV12-3/TRBV12-4 CASNTDGIGTEAFF
TRBJ2-7 TRBV2 CAICLGQGGFDLLYEQYF
TRBJ1-4 TRBV9 CASTTGGAGEKLFF
TRBJ2-2 TRBV21-1 CASSFSISGELFF
TRBJ1-5 TRBV6-5 CASSYTDSANQPQHF
TRBJ1-5 TRBV5-1 CASSVGYPPRGPQHF
TRBJ1-1 TRBV2 CASSIRGGGAFF
TRBJ2-7 TRBV4-2 CASSQGTGTYEQYF
TRBJ2-7 TRBV4-2 CASSQELGARTYEQYF
TRBJ2-2 TRBV20-1 CSASALNTGELFF
TRBJ1-5 TRBV7-6 CCAIHGGDYSNQPQHF
TRBJ2-5 TRBV28 CASSFGRGETQYF
TRBJ1-2 TRBV28 CASRLTGTYGYTF
TRBJ1-3 TRBV5-6 CATSTSGNTIYF
TRBJ1-3 TRBV9 CASRPGGGSGNTIYF
TRBJ1-5 TRBV12-3/TRBV12-4 CASSGQSNQPQHF
TRBJ2-3 TRBV2 CASSVPRDSGAFTDTQYF